This is a list of T cell receptor beta chains from one sample in a study of blood T cell repertoires in COVID-19. Repertoires were generated with immunoSEQ multiplex PCR, while TCRdb's copy carries only in-frame clones and drops some. The sample consists of about 62,000 clones, around 79% of them appearing once. The sample was peripheral blood. Every receptor here comes from a man aged 55 to 70 with acute or convalescent COVID-19. Each CDR3 is given with its conserved first and last residue. The D gene is left open where the match is weak. Only some rows state a clone size, as once, few, many or a class for expanded clones.

clone_size	d_call	v_call	j_call	cdr3_nt	cdr3_aa
few	NA	TRBV28	TRBJ1-1	TGTGCCAGCAGTCTCCGGGGGGGCGCGACGAACACTGAAGCTTTCTTT	CASSLRGGATNTEAFF
NA	NA	TRBV20-1	TRBJ1-5	TGCAGTGCTAGTAAGGGGCTCGAACGCAATCAGCCCCAGCATTTT	CSASKGLERNQPQHF
NA	NA	TRBV24-1	TRBJ1-1	TGTGCCACCAGTGACGGGGGTCCTGAAGCTTTCTTT	CATSDGGPEAFF
NA	TRBD2	TRBV3-1/TRBV3-2	TRBJ2-1	TGTGCCAGCAGACCGGGACTATGGGGGAGCGATGAGCAGTTCTTC	CASRPGLWGSDEQFF
once	TRBD2	TRBV19	TRBJ2-7	TGTGCCAGTAGTCTACTAGCGGGAGCCTACGAGCAGTACTTC	CASSLLAGAYEQYF
NA	NA	TRBV9	TRBJ1-6	TGTGCCAGCAGAGCCCCAGGGATCCGAAATTCACCCCTCCACTTT	CASRAPGIRNSPLHF
NA	TRBD2	TRBV3-1/TRBV3-2	TRBJ2-5	TGTGCCAGCAGCCAAGCAGCGGGAGTTCCGGAGACCCAGTACTTC	CASSQAAGVPETQYF
NA	TRBD2	TRBV6-2/TRBV6-3	TRBJ2-7	TGTGCCAGCAGTTACGCCCTGCTAGCGGGAGTCAACTTC	CASSYALLAGVNF
NA	NA	TRBV12-3/TRBV12-4	TRBJ2-7	TGTGCCAGCAGTCACGGACAGCTCTACGAGCAGTACTTC	CASSHGQLYEQYF
once	NA	TRBV14	TRBJ2-7	TGTGCCAGCAGCCAAGAAAGCTTATTCTCCTACGAGCAGTACTTC	CASSQESLFSYEQYF
NA	NA	TRBV28	TRBJ1-5	TGTGCCAGCAGTCGCGCCACAGGAGTCAATCAGCCCCAGCATTTT	CASSRATGVNQPQHF
NA	NA	TRBV10-3	TRBJ2-7	TGTGCCATCAGCTCCCGGACACTCTACGAGCAGTACTTC	CAISSRTLYEQYF
few	TRBD2	TRBV6-5	TRBJ2-7	TGTGCCAGCAGACCTCTAGCGGGAGGGAGGTACGAGCAGTACTTC	CASRPLAGGRYEQYF
few	NA	TRBV20-1	TRBJ2-7	TGCAGTGCGGCCACCACCTACGAGCAGTACTTC	CSAATTYEQYF
few	NA	TRBV19	TRBJ2-3	TGTGCCAGTAGTACGCCGACATCTTCTAGCACAGATACGCAGTATTTT	CASSTPTSSSTDTQYF
NA	NA	TRBV5-1	TRBJ1-1	TGCGCCAGCAGCTTCTCTCAGGGGAACACTGAAGCTTTCTTT	CASSFSQGNTEAFF
once	TRBD2	TRBV7-2	TRBJ2-1	TGTGCCAGCAGCCCACACGGGACTAGCAGTTACAATGAGCAGTTCTTC	CASSPHGTSSYNEQFF
NA	NA	TRBV6-6	TRBJ1-1	TGTGCCAGCAACACTATGAACACTGAAGCTTTCTTT	CASNTMNTEAFF
NA	NA	TRBV10-1	TRBJ1-5	TGCGCCAGCATCAAGACCGGGTGGCCCCAGCATTTT	CASIKTGWPQHF
NA	NA	TRBV14	TRBJ2-4	TGTGCCAGCAGCGACGCAGGGAGGAACATTCAGTACTTC	CASSDAGRNIQYF
NA	NA	TRBV9	TRBJ1-4	TGTGCCAGCAGCGTAGAATGGGGGGACGGTGAAAAACTGTTTTTT	CASSVEWGDGEKLFF
NA	NA	TRBV16	TRBJ2-7	TGTGCCAGCAGCCCGGGGACAACGTCTCTTGGAGAGCAGTACTTC	CASSPGTTSLGEQYF
NA	TRBD2	TRBV18	TRBJ2-5	TGTGCCAGCTCACCAGGGCGGGAGAAAAAGACCCAGTACTTC	CASSPGREKKTQYF
NA	NA	TRBV5-1	TRBJ1-6	TGCGCCAGCAGCTCTTCATCAGGGTCCGGTACACCCCTCCACTTT	CASSSSSGSGTPLHF
many	TRBD1	TRBV5-6	TRBJ2-1	TGTGCCAGCTCTAATGGACAGGGGGCTTTCAATGAGCAGTTCTTC	CASSNGQGAFNEQFF
few	NA	TRBV28	TRBJ2-3	TGTGGGAGCAGTCTGAGGGGCACAGATACGCAGTATTTT	CGSSLRGTDTQYF
NA	NA	TRBV7-7	TRBJ2-2	TGTGCTAGCAGCTTAGGGCGGAACGGGGAGCTGTTTTTT	CASSLGRNGELFF
NA	TRBD2	TRBV4-1	TRBJ2-2	TGCGCCAGCAGCCTAGCGGGTACCGGGGAGCTGTTTTTT	CASSLAGTGELFF
NA	NA	TRBV15	TRBJ2-7	TGTGCCACCAGCACCGTAGGGGGAACCTCCTACGAGCAGTACTTC	CATSTVGGTSYEQYF
NA	NA	TRBV7-9	TRBJ2-3	TGTGCCAGCAGCTCAACAGATACGCAGTATTTT	CASSSTDTQYF
NA	NA	TRBV25-1	TRBJ1-5	TGTGCCAGCAGGGGGAGTAAGGATCAGCCCCAGCATTTT	CASRGSKDQPQHF
NA	TRBD2	TRBV13	TRBJ2-3	TGTGCCAGCAGCCAACTTCTAGCGGGAGGAACAGATACGCAGTATTTT	CASSQLLAGGTDTQYF
NA	NA	TRBV7-6	TRBJ1-4	TGTGCCAGCAGCTCCCGGCCCGGGGGGTCGGCTAATGAAAAACTGTTTTTT	CASSSRPGGSANEKLFF
NA	TRBD2	TRBV10-3	TRBJ2-2	TGTGCCATCAAGTCTAGCGGGAGGTCGAACACCGGGGAGCTGTTTTTT	CAIKSSGRSNTGELFF
NA	TRBD2	TRBV7-2	TRBJ2-2	TGTGCCAGCAGCTTTCTAGCGGGAGCGAGCGGGGAGCTGTTTTTT	CASSFLAGASGELFF
NA	NA	TRBV18	TRBJ2-4	TGTGCCAGCTCACCCCAGACAGCCTGGAACATTCAGTACTTC	CASSPQTAWNIQYF
NA	TRBD1	TRBV5-1	TRBJ1-4	TGCGCCAGCAGCTTGAGGGACAGGGAAAAACTGTTTTTT	CASSLRDREKLFF
NA	NA	TRBV29-1	TRBJ1-1	TGCAGCGTTGAATCTACAGGGAATGAGAACACTGAAGCTTTCTTT	CSVESTGNENTEAFF
NA	TRBD2	TRBV27	TRBJ2-3	TGTGCCAGCAGTTTATCACCTAGCGGGCCAGATACGCAGTATTTT	CASSLSPSGPDTQYF
NA	TRBD1	TRBV5-1	TRBJ1-5	TGCGCCAGCAGCATTGACAGGGATCAGCCCCAGCATTTT	CASSIDRDQPQHF
once	TRBD1	TRBV6-5	TRBJ2-5	TGTGCCAGCAGGCCGACAGGGTTGGAGACCCAGTACTTC	CASRPTGLETQYF
NA	NA	TRBV2	TRBJ2-2	TGTGCCAGCAGTGAAGACGGCCCGCGGACCGGGGAGCTGTTTTTT	CASSEDGPRTGELFF
NA	NA	TRBV19	TRBJ2-2	TGTGCCAGTAGTGCGGGTCAGAACACCGGGGAGCTGTTTTTT	CASSAGQNTGELFF
NA	NA	TRBV2	TRBJ1-1	TGTGCCACCAACCCCCTAACGAACACTGAAGCTTTCTTT	CATNPLTNTEAFF
NA	NA	TRBV6-6	TRBJ2-7	TGTGCCAGCAAACACCCCGAGCGGAGCTCCTACGAGCAGTACTTC	CASKHPERSSYEQYF
NA	TRBD2	TRBV2	TRBJ2-7	TGTGCCAGCAGGGCCCGGGCGGGAGCGGGCGAGCAGTACTTC	CASRARAGAGEQYF
NA	NA	TRBV10-2	TRBJ2-2	TGCGCCAGCACCAGGACACCTTCAGGGGAGCTGTTTTTT	CASTRTPSGELFF
NA	TRBD1	TRBV5-1	TRBJ2-7	TGCGCCAGCAGCCCTCCCCGGGACAGGGCCGAGCAGTACTTC	CASSPPRDRAEQYF